The clone carrying this T cell receptor (beta chain) has a count of ten or more. Its antigen remains unknown. The data are from a study of human T cells and chemical hapten exposure. Study summary: Each week of the roughly 22-week study, patients had diphenylcyclopropenone applied to the scalp.

Germline V gene lookup returns CDR1 LGHNA and CDR2 YNFKEQ. This CDR3 has 18 amino acids. Trimming left V 2 bases short and J 6 bases short, with 20 bases between. TCRdb passed the RACE reads through MiXCR, listing each CDR3 protein once. The sample shows 360,000 or so distinct CDR3 sequences, under 6.5% of them seen only once. Points from the study as a whole: Expanded TCR sets contained significantly more large CDR3 similarity clusters than controls.

The sample's time point: patch test 2, 6 weeks after DPC sensitization. As for treatment: therapeutic diphenylcyclopropenone sensitization with weekly scalp DPC. Every donor had alopecia and was 18 to 70 years old; all were suitable for DPC. The sample here was whole blood, taken in connection with sensitization to the hapten diphenylcyclopropenone (DPC). The rearrangement uses TRBV4-2 and TRBJ1-6; maybe TRBD1 (6 bases). The source is a woman aged 18-29 years with alopecia areata. Some clones in this sample may be carry-over from other donors' samples. The CDR3 loop reads CASSQLGAGVKVNSPLHF. CDR3 nucleotides: TGTGCCAGCAGCCAATTGGGGGCAGGGGTAAAGGTTAATTCACCCCTCCACTTT.